This T cell receptor beta chain was obtained from a study of blood T cells in healthy people across ages (dated by TCRdb to the mid-2010s). A note on the overall study: In model experiments, template switching captured roughly one uniquely barcoded TCR beta cDNA molecule for every two T cells. Using deep sequencing normalized with unique cDNA molecular identifiers, the study measured how TCR beta repertoire diversity changes with age. Donors were grouped into four age groups: young (average approximately 15 years), middle-aged (roughly 38), aged (around 66) and long-lived (approximately 82). To avoid experimental bias, donors of different ages were spread randomly across the sequencing lanes. Two additional independent replicas of 1 million unique cDNA reads from the same blood draw were analyzed for two donors (one aged 18 to 30 and one aged 80 or older).

CDR1 and CDR2 (DFQATT, SNEGSKA) derive from the germline V gene (reference sequence). V loses 0 bases, J loses 4 bases, and the germline ends lie 22 bases apart. From its cysteine to its phenylalanine, the CDR3 spans 17 amino acids. Of all the DNA, just the CDR3 is kept, 51 bases in frame from base 1. The investigation overall reported the following: Observed TCR beta diversity per million T cells fell roughly linearly with age, and a significant reduction was already apparent by age about 43. Estimates of total diversity from one million sequenced T cells were regarded as lower bounds and underestimates. Because donor CMV infection status was unknown, age-related changes in expanded clonotypes were potentially confounded. Since profiling was done on bulk unsorted PBMCs, naive and antigen-experienced compartments could not be conclusively compared. A strong correlation was found between observed TCR beta diversity and the percentage of naive T cells measured by flow cytometry. The long-lived group showed more naive CD4+ T cells, fewer expanded clones and increased TCR diversity than the aged group, suggesting age selection.

The donors were about 40 Caucasian individuals from Russia, aged roughly 6 to 100 years, who were systemically healthy. Each donor gave ten milliliters of peripheral blood, collected into EDTA-treated Vacutainer tubes. Ficoll-Paque density-gradient centrifugation was used to isolate PBMCs, with at least 6.5 million per sample. Trizol reagent was used to extract total RNA from PBMCs, with at least 5.5 micrograms per sample. For every donor, an aliquot of PBMCs went through flow cytometry to measure the percentages of naive CD45RAhigh/CD27high T cells. The library relied on 5' RACE. Sequenced on an Illumina HiSeq 2500. A second roughly 6 to 11 cycle PCR used a sample-barcoded 5' primer and a J-beta primer mix. A unique molecular identifier was introduced onto each TCR beta cDNA molecule by a template-switch 5' adaptor carrying 12 random nucleotides. Each sample yielded at least 2.5 million CDR3-containing paired-end reads. All of the RNA was converted into first-strand cDNA using the Mint cDNA synthesis kit, with a TRBC-specific oligonucleotide serving as the primer. Following uracil-DNA glycosylase treatment, all cDNA underwent a first 18-cycle PCR with the universal primers M1SS and BC2_uni_R. In the source study's methods: For normalization, 1 million high-quality reads, each with a distinct molecular identifier, were randomly selected from each sample. Instead of being binned into consensus sequences, reads that shared molecular identifiers were thrown out. MiTCR, with a Q25 quality threshold and the strictest error-elimination algorithm, was used for CDR3 identification, clonotype clustering and error correction. A nonparametric unseen species model with Euler transformation was used to estimate a lower bound on total TCR beta diversity. TCRdb reprocessed the public reads (quality trimming at Q25 with fastp, clone calling with MiXCR) and kept in-frame beta chains. Merged by CDR3 protein, the rows form single entries marked with the most common genes and DNA. These V and J calls derive from TCRdb rather than the authors' analysis. The sample yields 950,000 to 1,200,000 distinct CDR3 sequences; more than 30% were counted once. Over 10% of the sample is held by the ten biggest clonotypes.

There are a few counts of this clonotype. There is no known antigen for this receptor. Base qualities are not recorded, but no much larger clone differs from it by a single base. The rearranged chain carries TRBV20-1 and TRBJ2-7; matching of 6 bases hints at TRBD1 as the D gene. The sequenced sample consisted of blood. The sequence was collected from a man between 18 and 35 years old in good health. The CDR3 loop reads CSARERLGTGKGYEQYF. Here is the DNA: TGCAGTGCTAGAGAACGACTTGGTACAGGGAAAGGATACGAGCAGTACTTC.